Shown below are 21 T cell receptor beta chains from a single sample sequenced in a study of tumor-infiltrating lymphocytes in primary liver carcinoma (dated by TCRdb to the late 2010s). RNA from unsorted whole blood was extracted with TRIzol reagent, and germline DNA was obtained with the DNeasy Blood & Tissue kit. The instrument given in TCRdb is Illumina HiSeq 2500. Starting from about 500 ng total RNA, TCRbeta-specific cDNA was produced by reverse transcription with a constant-region primer and ProtoScript II reverse transcriptase. Three nested multiplex PCR rounds, following a slightly modified ARM-PCR procedure, were used to build the TCRbeta libraries. Multiplex TRBV1-TRBV30 forward primers and a Cbeta reverse primer were used in the first two PCR rounds, each of which was run for around 9 cycles. Using fastp trimming at Q25 and MiXCR clonotype assembly, TCRdb reanalyzed the public sequencing data and kept in-frame beta chains. Rows with one shared CDR3 protein collapse into an entry with the most common genes and DNA. For this sample there are 150,000 to 200,000 distinct CDR3 sequences; about two thirds appear just once. 6% to 8.5% of the sample goes to the ten largest clones.

The specimen sequenced was peripheral blood. These receptors were taken from a woman in her sixties or seventies with primary liver carcinoma and hepatitis B virus infection.

This clonotype was seen more than once but under ten times. A read error may explain this, as a much larger clone is one base away. The V gene is TRBV12-3 or TRBV12-4, the J gene TRBJ1-5, with 9 bases fitting TRBD1. The CDR3 is 14 amino acids. The CDR3 sequence is CVSSRQGEGGPQHF. For the CDR3, the DNA is TGTGTCAGCAGTCGACAGGGGGAAGGCGGGCCCCAGCATTTT.

The chain recombines TRBV11-2 with TRBJ2-1; unclear D gene. This CDR3 has 17 residues. Between the trimmed V and J ends, which lost 5 bases and 4 bases, there was a span of 21 bases. CDR1 and CDR2 (germline): SGHAT, FQNNGV. The DNA of the CDR3 is TGTGCCAGCAGCCCCCTCCTACTGGCGGTAACTTACAATGAGCAGTTCTTC. This codes for CASSPLLLAVTYNEQFF.

The chain uses TRBV6-5 and TRBJ2-6; 9 bases map to TRBD2. The CDR3 runs 18 residues. Germline V gives CDR1 MNHEY, CDR2 SVGAGI. After removal of 0 bases from V and 0 bases from J, the junction contained 3 bases not matched to a gene. CDR3 region: CASSYSRGGPSGANVLTF. In nucleotides, the CDR3 is TGTGCCAGCAGTTACTCGCGGGGGGGGCCCTCTGGGGCCAACGTCCTGACTTTC.

This chain joins TRBV29-1 and TRBJ2-7; possibly TRBD2 for D (6 bases). Germline V lookup: CDR1 SQVTM, CDR2 ANQGSEA. There are 16 residues in the CDR3. The ends were cut back, 6 bases at V and 2 bases at J, with 23 bases in the middle. The CDR3 coding sequence is TGCAGCGTCATGACATCTGGGACTGGCACTCCCTACGAGCAGTACTTC. Translating gives CSVMTSGTGTPYEQYF.

As for this clonotype: Since a much larger clone is just one base distant, this may be a read error. The CDR3 reads CASNTGDEQYF. The CDR3, as DNA: TGTGCCAGCAATACGGGGGACGAGCAGTACTTC. The chain has TRBV5-5 and TRBJ2-7; weak D call: TRBD2 (6 bases). CDR1 SGHKS and CDR2 YYEKEE come from the germline V gene (reference sequence). Trimming cost V 6 bases and J 5 bases, with 9 bases left between them. This CDR3 is built from 11 residues.

As to this clonotype: Because it lacks the conserved phenylalanine or tryptophan at the end, this CDR3 is likely a read error. This sequence joins TRBV5-4 and TRBJ2-5; unclear D gene. V dropped 0 bases and J dropped 9 bases, with 15 bases sitting between them. The germline V gene has CDR1 SGHNT and CDR2 YYREEE (reference sequence). This CDR3 comprises 14 residues. The CDR3 DNA reads as TGTGCCAGCAGCTTGGAGACGCAACACGAGGCCCAGTACGTC. As protein: CASSLETQHEAQYV.

Regarding this clonotype: The CDR3 carries no conserved terminal phenylalanine or tryptophan, so it likely arises from a read error. The chain links TRBV10-1 to TRBJ2-5, with 8 bases aligning to TRBD1. This CDR3 has 14 amino acids. Germline lookup yields CDR1 WNHNN and CDR2 SYGVQD (reference sequence). The CDR3 nucleotides are TGCGCCAGGAGTGAGTCCCAGGGGGCAAAGACCCAGTACTTA. Translated: CARSESQGAKTQYL.

Details on this clonotype: This could be a read error, since a much larger clone is one nucleotide away. This sequence joins TRBV13 and TRBJ1-1, with 7 bases fitting TRBD1. J gave up 3 bases and V 7 bases, and 14 bases lay outside the gene matches. The CDR3 runs to 16 residues. The germline V gene encodes CDR1 PRHDT and CDR2 FYEKMQ (reference sequence). CDR3 protein: CASTPGMAGGYTEAFF. The CDR3 nucleotides read TGTGCCAGCACCCCTGGGATGGCAGGGGGGTACACTGAAGCTTTCTTT.

CDR3 amino acids: CASSKVGVCQGNAEETQYF. CDR3 in DNA: TGTGCCAGCAGCAAAGTAGGGGTGTGCCAGGGGAACGCGGAAGAGACCCAGTACTTC. This chain connects TRBV21-1 to TRBJ2-5; the listed D gene, TRBD1, was not tested against the DNA. TRBV21-1 is assigned pseudogene status. The CDR3 is 19 residues long.

This clonotype has a handful of counts. One end of the junction does not line up with germline, which may come from a read error. The rearrangement links TRBV11-1 to TRBJ2-1; D is unclear. Per germline, CDR1 SGHAT and CDR2 FQDESV (reference sequence). The CDR3 is 14 residues long. Here the CDR3 DNA reads TGTGCCAGTAGCCCCGGGCAGTCCTACAATGAGCAGCTCTTC. Translated: CASSPGQSYNEQLF.

About this clonotype: A read error may be the cause here, since a much bigger clone is one base away. CDR3 protein: CTSSLGAGTSNNEQFF. The CDR3 region has the DNA TGTACCAGCAGCTTGGGGGCCGGGACTAGCAATAATGAGCAGTTCTTC. This rearrangement joins TRBV5-4 to TRBJ2-1, with 9 bases aligning to TRBD2. CDR1 is SGHNT, CDR2 YYREEE, per germline (reference sequence). The CDR3 runs to 16 residues.

The V and J genes are TRBV11-2 and TRBJ2-5; D unresolved. Germline-derived CDR1 and CDR2 are SGHAT and FQNNGV. The CDR3 loop spans 12 amino acids. CDR3 nucleotide sequence: TGTGCTAGTCTGCTGAGATCAGAGACCCAGTACTTC. This translates into CASLLRSETQYF.

This clonotype came up many times. This chain links TRBV4-1 with TRBJ2-2; maybe TRBD2 (5 bases). Trimming removed 5 bases at V and 4 bases at J, with 14 bases between. This CDR3 is 15 amino acids long. CDR1 is MGHRA, CDR2 YSYEKL, per germline. CDR3 nucleotide sequence: TGCGCCAGCAGCAGACCTAGCCGGGGCACCGGGGAGCTGTTTTTT. It encodes CASSRPSRGTGELFF.

In regard to this clonotype: No conserved phenylalanine or tryptophan ends this CDR3, so it is likely a read error. This rearrangement joins TRBV11-2 to TRBJ2-3; 8 bases map to TRBD2. The V gene's germline CDR1 is SGHAT and CDR2 FQNNGV. With 10 bases clipped from V and 3 bases from J, the junction kept 15 bases outside the gene matches. The CDR3 runs to 16 residues. The CDR3: CANSPLGGRRTDTQYL. The CDR3, as DNA: TGTGCCAACAGTCCGCTTGGCGGGAGGAGGACAGATACGCAGTATTTA.

This clonotype was seen only a few times. The chain recombines TRBV10-3 with TRBJ1-2, with D unclear. Germline CDR1 reads ENHRY; CDR2 reads SYGVKD. This CDR3 is 12 amino acids long. The ends were cut back, 4 bases at V and 6 bases at J, with 9 bases in the middle. The CDR3 sequence is CAISVDRDGYTF. The DNA of the CDR3 is TGTGCCATCAGTGTTGATAGGGATGGCTACACCTTC.

The rearrangement uses TRBV30 and TRBJ2-1, with 10 bases identical to TRBD2. With 3 bases clipped from V and 4 bases from J, the junction kept 3 bases outside the gene matches. CDR1 and CDR2 (germline): GTSNPN, SVGIG (reference sequence). The CDR3 runs 14 residues. The CDR3 protein is CAWREAGGYNEQFF. Here the CDR3 DNA reads TGTGCCTGGAGAGAAGCGGGAGGGTACAATGAGCAGTTCTTC.

There are a few counts of this clonotype. The chain links TRBV19 to TRBJ2-2, with D possibly TRBD2 on 5 matching bases. Germline CDR1 is LNHDA and CDR2 is SQIVND (reference sequence). The CDR3 totals 15 residues. Deletions cut 7 bases from V and 4 bases from J, with 16 bases between. CDR3 region: CASIYGIWSTGELFF. The CDR3 DNA reads as TGTGCCAGTATTTACGGGATATGGAGCACCGGGGAGCTGTTTTTT.

To note about this clonotype: A read error may produce the germline difference seen at one junction end. This sequence joins TRBV11-3 and TRBJ1-1; a possible D gene is TRBD1 (6 bases). Germline values: CDR1 SGHNT, CDR2 YENEEA. This CDR3 spans 15 amino acids. The CDR3 sequence is CASGFPDRWDTVAFF. The CDR3 nucleotides are TGTGCCAGCGGCTTCCCCGACAGGTGGGACACTGTAGCTTTCTTT.

This sequence joins TRBV12-3 or TRBV12-4 and TRBJ1-5; D remains ambiguous. The CDR3 extends over 14 amino acids. Trimming removed 8 bases at V and 7 bases at J, with 18 bases between. The CDR3 coding sequence is TGTGCCAGCCTTATTGAAAACTCTGGACAGCCCCAGCATTTT. Its translation: CASLIENSGQPQHF.

As to this clonotype: The junction shows a germline mismatch at one end, possibly a read error. The CDR3 coding sequence is TGTGCCAACAGCTTAAGGACAGGGGAAGGGGGGACCCAGTACTTC. Its translation: CANSLRTGEGGTQYF. The chain joins TRBV11-2 to TRBJ2-5; 9 bases line up with TRBD1. CDR1 is SGHAT and CDR2 is FQNNGV in the germline V gene. The length of the CDR3 is 15 residues.

The chain joins TRBV6-1 to TRBJ2-3, with 7 bases aligning to TRBD1. Germline loops: CDR1 MNHNS, CDR2 SASEGT. The V gene end was trimmed by 4 bases and the J gene end by 3 bases; junction bases not matched to a gene: 10. This CDR3 region has 16 residues. CDR3 DNA: TGTGCCAGCAGTGCCCTCAGGGGGTCCGCAACAGATACGCAGTATTTT. It is translated as CASSALRGSATDTQYF.